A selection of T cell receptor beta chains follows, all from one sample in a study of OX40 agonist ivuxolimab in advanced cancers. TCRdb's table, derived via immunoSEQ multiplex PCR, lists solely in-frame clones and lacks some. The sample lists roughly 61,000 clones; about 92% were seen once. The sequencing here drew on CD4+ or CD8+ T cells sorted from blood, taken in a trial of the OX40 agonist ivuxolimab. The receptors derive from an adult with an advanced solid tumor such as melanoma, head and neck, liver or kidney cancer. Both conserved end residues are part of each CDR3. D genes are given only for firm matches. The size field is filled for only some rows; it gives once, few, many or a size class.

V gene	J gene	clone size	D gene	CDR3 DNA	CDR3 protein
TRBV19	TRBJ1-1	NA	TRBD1	TGTGCCAGTAGGTGGACAGGGCAGAACACTGAAGCTTTCTTT	CASRWTGQNTEAFF
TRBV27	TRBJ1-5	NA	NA	TGTGCCAGCAGTTTGGGGGGGGGCCAGCCCCAGCATTTT	CASSLGGGQPQHF
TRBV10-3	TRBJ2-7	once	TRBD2	TGTGCCATCAGGGCGGGAGGGAACGAGCAGTACTTC	CAIRAGGNEQYF
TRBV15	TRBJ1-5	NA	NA	TGTGCCACCAGCAGAGATATGAGTGTCAATCAGCCCCAGCATTTT	CATSRDMSVNQPQHF
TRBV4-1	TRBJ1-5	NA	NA	TGCGCCAGCAGCCAAGATTGGGGTCAGCCCCAGCATTTT	CASSQDWGQPQHF
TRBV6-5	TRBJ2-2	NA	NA	TGTGCCAGCAGTTATGGGCCTTTAGGCACCGGGGAGCTGTTTTTT	CASSYGPLGTGELFF
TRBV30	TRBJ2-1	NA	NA	TGTGCCTGGAGTGTTATAGCCGGGGTGTACAATGAGCAGTTCTTC	CAWSVIAGVYNEQFF
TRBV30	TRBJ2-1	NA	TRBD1	TGTGCCTGGAGTTTAGGGGGCGATAACAATGAGCAGTTCTTC	CAWSLGGDNNEQFF
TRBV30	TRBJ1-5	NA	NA	TGTGCCTGGAGTGCAGGGATCAATAGCAATCAGCCCCAGCATTTT	CAWSAGINSNQPQHF
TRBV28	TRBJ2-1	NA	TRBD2	TGTGCCAGCAGTTTAACTAGCGGGGGGACAAGCTACAATGAGCAGTTCTTC	CASSLTSGGTSYNEQFF
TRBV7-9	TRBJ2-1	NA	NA	TGTGCCAGCAGCTACAATGAGCAGTTCTTC	CASSYNEQFF
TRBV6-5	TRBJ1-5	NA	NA	TGTGCCAGCAGTGTTCGGGGGGAGGGTCAGCCCCAGCATTTT	CASSVRGEGQPQHF
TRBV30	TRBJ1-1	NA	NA	TGTGCCTGGAGTTGGCAGGGATACACTGAAGCTTTCTTT	CAWSWQGYTEAFF
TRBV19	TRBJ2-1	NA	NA	TGTGCCAGTAGTATAAGCCAGGTTCTCGGTGAGCAGTTCTTC	CASSISQVLGEQFF
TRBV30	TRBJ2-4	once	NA	TGTGGTGTCCGGGGGTCCCGCAAAAACATTCAGTACTTC	CGVRGSRKNIQYF
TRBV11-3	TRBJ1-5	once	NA	TGTGCCAGCAGCCCCCCCAGGGGTCCAAATTATAGCAATCAGCCCCAGCATTTT	CASSPPRGPNYSNQPQHF